One sample yielded the 5 T cell receptor beta chains listed below, sequenced in a study of T cell repertoires in cytomegalovirus infection. Their specific antigens are unknown. One entry per CDR3 protein, called by TCRdb with MiXCR from the reads. Of about 700,000 distinct CDR3 sequences in the sample, 30% to 35% were seen once. Sequencing was performed on cultured PBMCs, taken from culture after CMV antigen stimulation. Receptor source: a human donor in good health (CMV status not recorded). Some clones in this sample may be carry-over from other donors' samples.

This chain connects TRBV2 to TRBJ1-6; D gene ambiguous. The CDR3 is 13 amino acids. Germline CDR1 and CDR2: SNHLY and FYNNEI. V shed 8 bases and J shed 6 bases, with 11 bases lying between them. CDR3 in DNA: TGTGCCAGCCTCCTGGAGGCTAATTCACCCCTCCACTTT. Its protein product is CASLLEANSPLHF.

The table lists this clonotype with a few counts. The chain links TRBV6-2 or TRBV6-3 to TRBJ2-7; tentatively, D is TRBD1 or TRBD2 (5 bases each). The germline V gene has CDR1 MNHEY and CDR2 SVGEGT. Trimming left V 11 bases short and J 8 bases short, with 19 bases between. The CDR3 sequence is 12 residues long. The CDR3, as DNA: TGTGCCGGGAGAGGACTTAGGGGACAGCAGTACTTC. Residues: CAGRGLRGQQYF.

The chain carries TRBV10-2 and TRBJ2-5, with D unclear. Germline values: CDR1 WSHSY, CDR2 SAAADI. There are 13 residues in the CDR3. V was trimmed by 4 bases and J by 1 base, leaving 7 bases between them. CDR3 sequence reads: CASSVSSQETQYF. The CDR3 region has the DNA TGCGCCAGCAGTGTTTCTAGCCAAGAGACCCAGTACTTC.

This clonotype was seen only a few times. The V call is TRBV5-1, the J call TRBJ2-3; TRBD1 aligns across 10 bases. CDR1 and CDR2 from the germline V gene are SGHRS and YFSETQ. The CDR3 is 14 amino acids. Germline trimming cut 5 bases from V and 4 bases from J; bases unmatched to any gene: 4. As DNA, the CDR3 is TGCGCCAGCAGTGGGACAGGGGACTCAGATACGCAGTATTTT. Its translation is CASSGTGDSDTQYF.

This clonotype was observed many times. CDR3 sequence reads: CASSLHAGANVLTF. The CDR3 region has the DNA TGTGCCAGCAGCTTACACGCTGGGGCCAACGTCCTGACTTTC. The chain joins TRBV7-2 to TRBJ2-6; D unresolved. Germline assignment: CDR1 SGHTA and CDR2 FQGNSA. Trimming pared 2 bases from V and 2 bases from J, leaving 4 bases between. CDR3 length equals 14 residues.